One and the same sample provided the 8 T cell receptor beta chains below, sequenced in a study of blood T cell repertoires in COVID-19. Generated by immunoSEQ multiplex PCR, the TCRdb table keeps only in-frame clones and is missing some. The data hold around 100,000 clones, with approximately 89% observed a single time. Sequencing was performed on peripheral blood. The receptors come from a woman over 75 in a cohort sampled during active COVID-19.

This clone was found a few times. This chain joins TRBV10-2 and TRBJ1-3; 7 positions match TRBD1. With 5 bases clipped from V and 2 bases from J, the junction kept 6 bases outside the gene matches. The germline V gene encodes CDR1 WSHSY and CDR2 SAAADI. There are 15 residues in the CDR3. CDR3 sequence: CASSLTGQTGNTIYF. CDR3 in DNA: TGCGCCAGCAGTTTGACAGGGCAAACTGGAAACACCATATATTTT.

The CDR3 DNA reads TGTGCCAGTAGTCCACAGGGGGCGCGCGGCGAGCAGTACTTC. Protein: CASSPQGARGEQYF. The chain links TRBV19 to TRBJ2-7, with 9 bases aligning to TRBD1. The CDR3 has 14 amino acids. The ends lost 5 bases at V and 6 bases at J; junction bases unmatched: 8. CDR1 and CDR2 from the germline V gene are LNHDA and SQIVND (reference sequence).

This chain uses TRBV3-1 (or the pseudogene TRBV3-2) with TRBJ1-2; a weak D match, TRBD1 (5 bases). Germline V lookup: CDR1 LGHDT, CDR2 YNNKEL (reference sequence). Trimming took off 3 bases at V and 6 bases at J, with 23 bases between the two ends. This CDR3 has 17 amino acids. DNA of the CDR3: TGTGCCAGCAGCCAGTACATGGATCTACTTTTAGGGGATGGCTACACCTTC. Amino acid sequence: CASSQYMDLLLGDGYTF.

Here the CDR3 DNA reads TGTGCCAGTAGTATTCCCTTTAGTCGGAGTTGGGAGGATACGCAGTATTTT. It encodes CASSIPFSRSWEDTQYF. The J gene is TRBJ2-3, the V gene TRBV19, with D possibly TRBD2 on 5 matching bases. Germline CDR1 LNHDA, CDR2 SQIVND (reference sequence). Deletions cut 3 bases from V and 6 bases from J, with 22 bases between. The CDR3 is 17 residues long.

About this clone itself: The sample carries other DNA sequences with the same CDR3. The rearrangement uses TRBV12-3 or TRBV12-4 and TRBJ1-2; tentative D call: TRBD1 (5 bases). V gave up 6 bases and J gave up 4 bases, with 12 bases separating them. CDR3 length equals 13 residues. The chain's CDR3 is CASSPLGGYGYTF. CDR3 sequence (DNA): TGTGCCAGCAGCCCTTTGGGGGGCTATGGCTACACCTTC.

V is TRBV5-1 and J is TRBJ2-1; tentative D call: TRBD2 (6 bases). This CDR3 is 14 amino acids long. Germline V gene lookup returns CDR1 SGHRS and CDR2 YFSETQ. V shed 4 bases and J shed 6 bases, with 14 bases lying between them. The CDR3 nucleotides are TGCGCCAGCAGCCCCGCCGGGGGTAGCAATGAGCAGTTCTTC. Amino acids: CASSPAGGSNEQFF.

The genes are TRBV3-1 (or the pseudogene TRBV3-2) and TRBJ2-7, with 7 bases that match TRBD2. The V gene's germline CDR1 is LGHDT and CDR2 YNNKEL (reference sequence). V lost 4 bases to trimming and J lost 5 bases; unmatched junction nucleotides: 23. The CDR3 runs to 19 residues. The CDR3 protein is CASSRQMGRRTSPYDEQYF. CDR3 bases: TGTGCCAGCAGCCGACAAATGGGACGGAGGACTAGTCCCTATGACGAGCAGTACTTC.

This chain connects TRBV4-1 to TRBJ2-1; 12 bases are a match to TRBD2. Germline lookup yields CDR1 MGHRA and CDR2 YSYEKL. V lost 3 bases and J lost 9; bases outside the gene matches: 3. The CDR3 is 14 residues long. The CDR3 bases are TGCGCCAGCAGCCAGCTAGCGGGAGGGTCTGAGCAGTTCTTC. Protein sequence: CASSQLAGGSEQFF.